Each of the 8 T cell receptor beta chains below was sequenced from the same sample in a study of blood T cell repertoires in COVID-19. Repertoires were generated with immunoSEQ multiplex PCR, while TCRdb's copy carries only in-frame clones and drops some. Of 55,000 to 70,000 clones in the sample, 60% to 85% were seen once. Specimen: peripheral blood. These receptors came from a human donor in a cohort sampled during active COVID-19.

The rearrangement uses TRBV11-2 and TRBJ1-1; 7 nucleotides line up with TRBD1. J was trimmed by 4 bases and V by 1 base; bases with no gene match: 3. Germline V gene data show CDR1 as SGHAT and CDR2 as FQNNGV. CDR3 length: 14 amino acids. CDR3 nucleotides: TGTGCCAGCAGCTTAGGACAGGGAAGCACTGAAGCTTTCTTT. This sequence encodes CASSLGQGSTEAFF.

The chain carries TRBV5-1 and TRBJ2-3, with TRBD2 matching over 9 bases. Germline trimming cut 0 bases from V and 0 bases from J; bases unmatched to any gene: 8. CDR1 and CDR2 from the germline V gene are SGHRS and YFSETQ. The CDR3 is made up of 18 amino acids. The CDR3 here is CASSLGLAGRTSTDTQYF. CDR3 nucleotides: TGCGCCAGCAGCTTGGGTCTAGCGGGACGCACGAGCACAGATACGCAGTATTTT.

V usage is TRBV21-1 and J usage is TRBJ1-6; the table's TRBD1 call for D was not verified on the DNA. TRBV21-1 is a pseudogene locus. The CDR3 is 18 amino acids. The CDR3 loop is CASSWRTGSSSYNSPLHF. The CDR3 DNA reads TGTGCCAGCAGCTGGCGGACAGGATCGAGCTCCTATAATTCACCCCTCCACTTT.

This clone was recorded once. This chain links TRBV12-3 or TRBV12-4 with TRBJ2-7, with D maybe TRBD2 (6 bases). This CDR3 region has 13 residues. Trimming pared 5 bases from V and 7 bases from J, leaving 15 bases between. This CDR3 is CASSGTGVGEQYF. In nucleotides, the CDR3 is TGTGCCAGCAGTGGGACGGGAGTGGGGGAGCAGTACTTC.

The chain is built from TRBV19 and TRBJ1-6; possibly TRBD1 for D (6 bases). CDR1 LNHDA and CDR2 SQIVND come from the germline V gene (reference sequence). The CDR3 runs to 15 residues. Trimming cost V 6 bases and J 3 bases, with 12 bases left between them. CDR3 DNA: TGTGCCAGTAGCCCCGGACAGAACTATAATTCACCCCTCCACTTT. Residues: CASSPGQNYNSPLHF.

This chain joins TRBV30 and TRBJ2-1; 8 positions match TRBD2. The CDR3 runs 15 residues. Germline V gene data show CDR1 as GTSNPN and CDR2 as SVGIG (reference sequence). J gave up 2 bases and V 2 bases, and 5 bases lay outside the gene matches. CDR3 in amino acids: CAWSSASGPYNEQFF. In DNA form, the CDR3 reads TGTGCCTGGAGTTCAGCTAGCGGGCCCTACAATGAGCAGTTCTTC.

CDR3 sequence (DNA): TGTGCCAGCAGCCCGCTCGGGGGCACAGATACGCAGTATTTT. It is translated as CASSPLGGTDTQYF. This sequence joins TRBV5-4 and TRBJ2-3; D is perhaps TRBD2 (5 bases). V dropped 4 bases and J dropped 1 base, with 10 bases sitting between them. Germline CDR1 and CDR2: SGHNT and YYREEE (reference sequence). This CDR3 has 14 residues.

The gene calls are TRBV19 and TRBJ1-1; D may be TRBD1 (5 bases). This CDR3 has 13 residues. V was shortened by 4 bases and J by 5 bases, with 11 bases between the two germline ends. The germline CDR1 and CDR2 sequences are LNHDA and SQIVND (reference sequence). CDR3 residues: CASSSQGGTEAFF. In DNA, the CDR3 is TGTGCCAGTAGTAGTCAGGGTGGTACTGAAGCTTTCTTT.